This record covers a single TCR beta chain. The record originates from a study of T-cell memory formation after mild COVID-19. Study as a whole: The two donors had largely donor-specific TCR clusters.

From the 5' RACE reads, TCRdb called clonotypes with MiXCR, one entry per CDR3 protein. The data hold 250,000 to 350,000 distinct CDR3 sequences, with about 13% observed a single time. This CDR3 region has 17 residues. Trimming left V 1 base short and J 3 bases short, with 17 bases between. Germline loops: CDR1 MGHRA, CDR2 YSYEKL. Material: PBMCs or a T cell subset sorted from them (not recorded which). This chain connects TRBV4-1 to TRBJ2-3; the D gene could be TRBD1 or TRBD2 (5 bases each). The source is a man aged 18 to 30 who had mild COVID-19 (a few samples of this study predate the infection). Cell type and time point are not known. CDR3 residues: CASSQAGATVPTDTQYF. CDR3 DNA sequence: TGCGCCAGCAGCCAAGCCGGGGCGACGGTTCCTACAGATACGCAGTATTTT.